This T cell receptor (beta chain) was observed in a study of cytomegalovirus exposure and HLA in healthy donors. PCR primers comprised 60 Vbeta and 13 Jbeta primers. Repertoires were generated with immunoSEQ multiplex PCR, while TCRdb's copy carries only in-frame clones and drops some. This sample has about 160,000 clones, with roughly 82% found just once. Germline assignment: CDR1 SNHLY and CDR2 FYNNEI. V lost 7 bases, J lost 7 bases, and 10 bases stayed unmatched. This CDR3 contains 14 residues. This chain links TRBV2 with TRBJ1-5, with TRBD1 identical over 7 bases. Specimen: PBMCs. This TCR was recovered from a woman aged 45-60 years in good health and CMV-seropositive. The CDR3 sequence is CASNNRGLGQPQHF. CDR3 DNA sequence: TGTGCCAGCAATAACAGGGGCCTCGGCCAGCCCCAGCATTTT.